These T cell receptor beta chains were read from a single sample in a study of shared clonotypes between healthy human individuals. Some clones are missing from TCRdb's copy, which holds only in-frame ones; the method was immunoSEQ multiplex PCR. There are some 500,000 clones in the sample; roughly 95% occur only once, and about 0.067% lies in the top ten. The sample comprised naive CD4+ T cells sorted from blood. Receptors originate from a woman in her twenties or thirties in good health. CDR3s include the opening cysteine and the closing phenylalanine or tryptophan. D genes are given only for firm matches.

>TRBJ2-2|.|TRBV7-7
TGTGCCAGCAGCTTAGGTCAGAGCACCGGGGAGCTGTTTTTT
CASSLGQSTGELFF
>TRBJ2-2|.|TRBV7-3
TGTGCCAGCAGCCCACAACTTAGTCCCGGGGAGCTGTTTTTT
CASSPQLSPGELFF
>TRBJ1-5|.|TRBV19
TGTGCCAGTACTCCCAGACAAGGGGATAGCAATCAGCCCCAGCATTTT
CASTPRQGDSNQPQHF
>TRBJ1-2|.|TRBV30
TGTGCCTGGAGTGTGGGGGGCCAGGGCGGAGATGGCTACACCTTC
CAWSVGGQGGDGYTF
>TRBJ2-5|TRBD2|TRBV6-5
TGTGCCAGCAGACTTCTAGCGGACCAAGAGACCCAGTACTTC
CASRLLADQETQYF
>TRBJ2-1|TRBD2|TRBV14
TGTGCCAGCAGCCAAGGGGGGCGCGGGAGGCCTCTACGAAATGAGCAGTTCTTC
CASSQGGRGRPLRNEQFF
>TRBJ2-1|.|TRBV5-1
TGCGCCAGCAGGGCCGGGACCCACGGCAATGAGCAGTTCTTC
CASRAGTHGNEQFF
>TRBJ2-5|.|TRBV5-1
TGCGCCAGCAGCTTGGTGCCAGCCTCGGAGACCCAGTACTTC
CASSLVPASETQYF
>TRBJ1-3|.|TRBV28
TGTGCCAGCAGTTTAAGGGGGATCGACACCATATATTTT
CASSLRGIDTIYF
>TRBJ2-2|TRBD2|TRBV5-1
TGCGCCAGCAGACCGGGACTAGCGGGAGAGGGGGCCGGGGAGCTGTTTTTT
CASRPGLAGEGAGELFF
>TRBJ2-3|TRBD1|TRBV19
TGTGCCAGTAGTTTGGCCAGGGGGATCACAGATACGCAGTATTTT
CASSLARGITDTQYF
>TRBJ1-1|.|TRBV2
TGTGCCAGCAGACGAGACGGCAGCTCGAACACTGAAGCTTTCTTT
CASRRDGSSNTEAFF
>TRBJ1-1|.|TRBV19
TGTGCCAGTAGACAACCCCCAGGGTCGGCGAACACTGAAGCTTTCTTT
CASRQPPGSANTEAFF
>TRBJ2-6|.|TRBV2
TGTGCCAGCAGCCTCGATGGCTCTGGGGCCAACGTCCTGACTTTC
CASSLDGSGANVLTF